Below, 18 T cell receptor beta chains from the same sample are listed, as sequenced in a study of blood T cell repertoires in COVID-19. Measured with immunoSEQ multiplex PCR; TCRdb has only the in-frame clones, and not every one. The data hold over 70,000 clones, with approximately 80% observed a single time. Material: peripheral blood. These receptors were taken from a man aged 30-40 years with COVID-19, enrolled during active disease.

The V and J genes are TRBV7-2 and TRBJ2-7, with D perhaps matching TRBD2 (5 bases). Germline loops: CDR1 SGHTA, CDR2 FQGNSA. The CDR3 runs to 17 residues. V lost 0 bases and J lost 3, with 18 bases in between. CDR3 DNA: TGTGCCAGCAGCTTAGCGCCGGGGAAAGCGGCCCTCTACGAGCAGTACTTC. This gives the protein CASSLAPGKAALYEQYF.

The chain has TRBV6-2 or TRBV6-3 and TRBJ2-2; D might be TRBD1 (5 bases). Germline V lookup: CDR1 MNHEY, CDR2 SVGEGT. V was cut by 4 bases and J by 4 bases, with 13 bases left in between. The length of the CDR3 is 15 residues. Here the CDR3 DNA reads TGTGCCAGCAGTTCCGACAGTCTTCCCACCGGGGAGCTGTTTTTT. Protein product: CASSSDSLPTGELFF.

The J gene is TRBJ2-7, the V gene TRBV2, with a tentative D call TRBD2 (6 bases). V lost 5 bases to trimming and J lost 0 bases, with 11 bases between them. The CDR3 is made up of 14 amino acids. Germline CDR1 SNHLY, CDR2 FYNNEI. CDR3 coding DNA: TGTGCCAGCAGTCGGGACGGGAGCTCCTACGAGCAGTACTTC. Translating it yields CASSRDGSSYEQYF.

The chain recombines TRBV2 with TRBJ1-2; the D gene is possibly TRBD1 (5 bases). Per the germline V gene, CDR1 is SNHLY and CDR2 is FYNNEI. V was cut by 3 bases and J by 7 bases, with 12 bases left in between. CDR3 size: 13 residues. The CDR3 region has the DNA TGTGCCAGCAGTGACAGGGAAGGTAGTGGCTACACCTTC. Protein: CASSDREGSGYTF.

This clone was counted once. The gene calls are TRBV30 and TRBJ1-5; 8 nucleotides line up with TRBD1. The CDR3 consists of 13 residues. The V segment lost 4 bases and the J segment 2 bases; nucleotides outside the gene matches: 1. Germline V lookup: CDR1 GTSNPN, CDR2 SVGIG (reference sequence). Written as DNA, the CDR3 is TGTGCCTGGACGACAGGGGGCAATCAGCCCCAGCATTTT. This gives the protein CAWTTGGNQPQHF.

The gene calls are TRBV5-6 and TRBJ2-3, with TRBD1 as a possible D gene (5 bases). The CDR3 is made up of 17 amino acids. V lost 0 bases and J 0 bases, leaving 14 bases between the germline ends. The germline V gene has CDR1 SGHDT and CDR2 YYEEEE. DNA for the CDR3: TGTGCCAGCAGCTTGGCCCGAGACAGCACTAGCACAGATACGCAGTATTTT. Amino acids: CASSLARDSTSTDTQYF.

The chain uses TRBV7-9 and TRBJ1-1; TRBD1 matches 8 bases. Germline V gene data show CDR1 as SEHNR and CDR2 as FQNEAQ (reference sequence). The CDR3 is 15 amino acids. V lost 5 bases and J lost 0; bases outside the gene matches: 5. The CDR3 sequence: CASSVDREVNTEAFF. CDR3 DNA sequence: TGTGCCAGCAGCGTGGACAGGGAAGTGAACACTGAAGCTTTCTTT.

The genes are TRBV7-9 and TRBJ1-3; perhaps TRBD1 as D (6 bases). CDR3 length: 15 amino acids. Trimming removed 2 bases from V and 1 base from J, with 9 bases in between. CDR1 is SEHNR, CDR2 FQNEAQ, per germline (reference sequence). CDR3: CASSLLGGSGNTIYF. The CDR3 DNA follows: TGTGCCAGCAGCTTATTAGGGGGTTCTGGAAACACCATATATTTT.

This clone was counted once. Given a much more abundant clone one base away, this may be a read error. J is TRBJ2-1 and V is TRBV7-8, with 14 bases fitting TRBD2. Germline CDR1 is SGHVS and CDR2 is FQNEAQ. The ends lost 5 bases at V and 6 bases at J; junction bases unmatched: 3. CDR3 length: 15 residues. In nucleotides, the CDR3 is TGTGCCAGCAGCCCGGGACTAGCGGGAGTCAATGAGCAGTTCTTC. This sequence encodes CASSPGLAGVNEQFF.

The CDR3 coding sequence is TGTGCCAGCAGCGGGACAGGGGGCCACGAGCAGTACTTC. Its translation is CASSGTGGHEQYF. The chain links TRBV6-5 to TRBJ2-7, with TRBD1 matching 12 bases. This CDR3 has 13 residues. Germline CDR1 MNHEY, CDR2 SVGAGI. V gave up 6 bases and J gave up 5 bases; unmatched junction bases: 2.

This clone has at least ten counts. The rearrangement joins TRBV10-3 to TRBJ2-7; 10 nucleotides align to TRBD1. In germline, CDR1 is ENHRY, CDR2 SYGVKD. CDR3 length: 12 amino acids. V shed 6 bases, J shed 6 bases, and the junction held 2 bases outside the gene matches. The CDR3 DNA follows: TGTGCCATCAGCGGGACAGGGGCCGAGCAGTACTTC. As protein: CAISGTGAEQYF.

The chain employs TRBV4-1 and TRBJ1-2; no definite D call. Germline V gene sequence: CDR1 MGHRA, CDR2 YSYEKL. The CDR3 runs to 14 residues. The V gene lost 0 bases and the J gene lost 4 bases, with 9 bases spanning the gap. The CDR3 sequence: CASSQDEGFYGYTF. The CDR3 DNA is TGCGCCAGCAGCCAAGACGAGGGCTTCTATGGCTACACCTTC.

V usage is TRBV6-5 and J usage is TRBJ1-1; D may be TRBD1 (5 bases). CDR1 is MNHEY, CDR2 SVGAGI, per germline. The germline V and J ends were trimmed by 7 bases and 3 bases, with 12 bases remaining between them. The CDR3 runs to 13 residues. The DNA for the CDR3 is TGTGCCAGCACCGGACCGGGGGACACTGAAGCTTTCTTT. This translates into CASTGPGDTEAFF.

V gene TRBV5-4 combines with J gene TRBJ2-7; possible D gene TRBD2, 5 bases. The V gene's germline CDR1 is SGHNT and CDR2 YYREEE (reference sequence). Trimming cost V 2 bases and J 6 bases, with 18 bases left between them. CDR3 length: 15 residues. The CDR3 DNA sequence: TGTGCCAGCAGCTTTGTGGTGGGAGTTGGTGGCGAGCAGTACTTC. Its protein is CASSFVVGVGGEQYF.

V gene TRBV10-2 combines with J gene TRBJ2-5; a possible D gene is TRBD2 (6 bases). Germline CDR1 is WSHSY and CDR2 is SAAADI. Trimming shortened V by 10 bases and J by 1 base, and 10 bases separated the two germline ends. There are 12 residues in the CDR3. This CDR3 is CATGGIQETQYF. DNA for the CDR3: TGCGCCACCGGAGGGATCCAAGAGACCCAGTACTTC.

This chain joins TRBV28 and TRBJ1-6; TRBD1 aligns across 8 bases. The CDR3 covers 15 residues. Germline-derived CDR1 and CDR2 are MDHEN and SYDVKM. V trimming: 1 base; J trimming: 7 bases; junction bases outside the gene matches: 3. The CDR3 DNA sequence: TGTGCCAGCAGTTTATCAGACAGGGGAAATTCACCCCTCCACTTT. It is translated as CASSLSDRGNSPLHF.

V usage is TRBV21-1 and J usage is TRBJ2-1; TRBD1, the D gene given by the table, was not confirmed from the DNA. TRBV21-1 is classified as a pseudogene. This CDR3 has 17 residues. The CDR3 here is CASLEGGADRVVNEQFF. CDR3 DNA: TGTGCCAGCTTAGAAGGAGGGGCCGACAGGGTGGTCAATGAGCAGTTCTTC.

The chain joins TRBV28 to TRBJ2-3, with D maybe TRBD2 (7 bases). This CDR3 contains 15 residues. Trimming took 3 bases from V and 5 from J, leaving 15 bases between them. Germline V gene data show CDR1 as MDHEN and CDR2 as SYDVKM. CDR3 sequence reads: CASSLGGQIIDTQYF. The CDR3 region has the DNA TGTGCCAGCAGTTTGGGGGGGCAGATAATAGATACGCAGTATTTT.